This T cell receptor beta chain was found in a study of T cell changes during pregnancy in multiple sclerosis (dated by TCRdb to about 2019). Concerning the study at large: Changes in the T cell repertoire over the course of pregnancy were examined in this study in women with multiple sclerosis.

The receptor library was made with the immunoSEQ multiplex PCR assay. In its TCRdb copy, this immuneACCESS table keeps in-frame sequences only and misses some clones. Where compared with another copy, unresolved V genes explain less than half of these, and the others have no known cause. This sample gives about 110,000 clones in total; about nine tenths of them show up just once. Approximately 3.5% of the sample goes to the ten largest clones. The CDR3, cysteine through phenylalanine, is 14 amino acids long. The DNA shown is the 42-base CDR3, in frame from base 1. The V end gives up 1 base and the J end 4 bases, leaving 0 bases in the junction not matched to a gene. According to the germline V gene, CDR1 reads SGHRS and CDR2 reads YFSETQ. A note on this clone: Its antigen has not been determined. Within one base of it there is no much larger clone, and no base qualities were kept.

This clonotype was sampled from a female donor with multiple sclerosis, enrolled in a pregnancy study. The chain employs TRBV5-1 and TRBJ1-4; TRBD1 matches 8 bases in the middle. This material consisted of peripheral blood, taken after pregnancy. At the DNA level, the sequence is TGCGCCAGCAGCTTGACAGGGGGTAATGAAAAACTGTTTTTT. This sequence encodes CASSLTGGNEKLFF.